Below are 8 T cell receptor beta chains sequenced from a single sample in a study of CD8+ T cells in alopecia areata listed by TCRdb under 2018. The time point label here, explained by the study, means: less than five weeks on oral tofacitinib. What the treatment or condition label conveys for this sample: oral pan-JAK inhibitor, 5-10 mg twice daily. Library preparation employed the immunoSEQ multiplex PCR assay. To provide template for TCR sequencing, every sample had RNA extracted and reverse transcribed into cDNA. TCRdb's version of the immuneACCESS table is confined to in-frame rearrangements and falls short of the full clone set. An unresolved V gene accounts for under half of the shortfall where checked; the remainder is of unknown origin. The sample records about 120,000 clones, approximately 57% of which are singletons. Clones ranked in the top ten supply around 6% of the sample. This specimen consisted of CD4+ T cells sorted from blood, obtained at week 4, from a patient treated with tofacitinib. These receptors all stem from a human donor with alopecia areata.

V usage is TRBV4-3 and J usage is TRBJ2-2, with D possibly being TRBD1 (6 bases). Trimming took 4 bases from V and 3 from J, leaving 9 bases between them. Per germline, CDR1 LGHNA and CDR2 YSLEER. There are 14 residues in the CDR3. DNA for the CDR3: TGCGCCAGCAGCCCGGACAGTGACACCGGGGAGCTGTTTTTT. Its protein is CASSPDSDTGELFF.

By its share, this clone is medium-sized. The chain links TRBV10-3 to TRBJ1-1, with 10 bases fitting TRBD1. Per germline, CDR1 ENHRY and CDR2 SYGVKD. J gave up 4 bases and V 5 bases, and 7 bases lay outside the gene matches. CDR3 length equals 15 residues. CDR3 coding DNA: TGTGCCATCAGTTCCCCGGGACAGGGGAGCACTGAAGCTTTCTTT. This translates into CAISSPGQGSTEAFF.

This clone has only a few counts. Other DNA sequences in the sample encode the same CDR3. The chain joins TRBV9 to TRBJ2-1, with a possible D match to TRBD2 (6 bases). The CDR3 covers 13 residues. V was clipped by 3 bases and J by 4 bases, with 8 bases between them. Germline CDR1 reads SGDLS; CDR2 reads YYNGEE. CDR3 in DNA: TGTGCCAGCAGCGGGGACTCGTACAATGAGCAGTTCTTC. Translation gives CASSGDSYNEQFF.

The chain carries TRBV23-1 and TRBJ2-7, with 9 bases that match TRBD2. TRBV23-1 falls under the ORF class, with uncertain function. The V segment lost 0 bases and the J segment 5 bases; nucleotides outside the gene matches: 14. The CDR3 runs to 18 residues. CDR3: CASSQSCLAGPSSNEQYF. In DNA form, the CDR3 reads TGCGCCAGCAGTCAATCGTGTCTAGCGGGACCGAGCAGCAACGAGCAGTACTTC.

The CDR3 nucleotides read TGCGCCAGCAGCTTTCAAGCGGGGCTTCAAGAGACCCAGTACTTC. Translation gives CASSFQAGLQETQYF. The chain carries TRBV5-1 and TRBJ2-5, with 7 bases matching TRBD2. Germline lookup yields CDR1 SGHRS and CDR2 YFSETQ. The CDR3 is made up of 15 amino acids. V was clipped by 2 bases and J by 2 bases; unmatched bases: 6. Looking up the rest from reference TRBV5-1 and TRBJ2-5 gives the full variable domain: KAGVTQTPRYLIKTRGQQVTLSCSPISGHRSVSWYQQTPGQGLQFLFEYFSETQRNKGNFPGRFSGRQFSNSRSEMNVSTLELGDSALYLCASSFQAGLQETQYFGPGTRLLVL.

CDR3: CATCEGTDCLNYGYTF. The DNA of the CDR3 is TGTGCCACCTGTGAGGGGACGGATTGCCTAAACTATGGCTACACCTTC. The chain combines TRBV15 with TRBJ1-2; TRBD1 might be the D (5 bases). This CDR3 comprises 16 residues. CDR1 is LNHNV and CDR2 is YYDKDF in the germline V gene (reference sequence). The V gene lost 8 bases and the J gene lost 2 bases, with 21 bases spanning the gap. The full variable domain, completed using reference TRBV15 and TRBJ1-2, is DAMVIQNPRYQVTQFGKPVTLSCSQTLNHNVMYWYQQKSSQAPKLLFHYYDKDFNNEADTPDNFQSRRPNTSFCFLDIRSPGLGDTAMYLCATCEGTDCLNYGYTFGSGTRLTVV.

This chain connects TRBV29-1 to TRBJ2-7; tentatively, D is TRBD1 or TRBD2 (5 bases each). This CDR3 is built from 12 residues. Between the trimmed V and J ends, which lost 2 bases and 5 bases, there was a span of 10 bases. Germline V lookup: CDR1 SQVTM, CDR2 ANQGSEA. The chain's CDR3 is CSVELGDDEQYF. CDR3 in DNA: TGCAGCGTTGAATTGGGGGACGACGAGCAGTACTTC.

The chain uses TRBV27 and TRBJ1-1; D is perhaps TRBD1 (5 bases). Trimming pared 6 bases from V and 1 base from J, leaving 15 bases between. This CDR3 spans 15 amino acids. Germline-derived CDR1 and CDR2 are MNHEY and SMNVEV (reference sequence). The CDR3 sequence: CASSDHDQGNTEAFF. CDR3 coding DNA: TGTGCCAGCAGCGACCACGATCAGGGGAACACTGAAGCTTTCTTT.